This entry lists 31 T cell receptor beta chains sequenced from one sample in a study of cytomegalovirus exposure and HLA in healthy donors. Primers for the PCR totalled 60 Vbeta and 13 Jbeta. This table comes from immunoSEQ multiplex PCR, and its TCRdb copy is limited to in-frame clones, with some not included. The top ten clones hold about 3% of a sample with around 160,000 clones, over 65% of them seen once. Sequencing was performed on PBMCs. The receptors derive from a middle-aged man in good health and CMV-seropositive.

V and J are TRBV9 and TRBJ1-5, with 7 bases lining up with TRBD1. Germline V gene lookup returns CDR1 SGDLS and CDR2 YYNGEE. CDR3 size: 15 residues. Losses at the gene ends were 4 bases for V and 6 bases for J; bases not matched to a gene: 10. CDR3 region: CASSPTSGGGQPQHF. CDR3 bases: TGTGCCAGCAGCCCCACCTCAGGGGGTGGTCAGCCCCAGCATTTT.

The J gene is TRBJ1-2, the V gene TRBV7-9, with D maybe TRBD1 (6 bases). The CDR3 is 13 amino acids. From germline, CDR1 is SEHNR and CDR2 FQNEAQ (reference sequence). V was trimmed by 5 bases and J by 3 bases, leaving 10 bases between them. In nucleotides, the CDR3 is TGTGCCAGCAGCCGGGACATCCACTATGGCTACACCTTC. Encoded protein: CASSRDIHYGYTF.

The sample holds one count of this clone. The chain joins TRBV29-1 to TRBJ2-7, with TRBD1 identical over 8 bases. This CDR3 spans 14 amino acids. V gave up 5 bases and J gave up 3 bases; unmatched junction bases: 9. Germline V lookup: CDR1 SQVTM, CDR2 ANQGSEA. CDR3 loop: CSVSDRESLYEQYF. The DNA for the CDR3 is TGCAGCGTTTCGGACAGGGAATCTCTCTACGAGCAGTACTTC.

This chain connects TRBV15 to TRBJ1-5; D may be TRBD1 (5 bases). The CDR3 consists of 15 residues. CDR1 is LNHNV and CDR2 is YYDKDF in the germline V gene (reference sequence). V gave up 3 bases and J gave up 0 bases, with 9 bases separating them. The CDR3 region has the DNA TGTGCCACCAGCAGGGGGACTCATAGCAATCAGCCCCAGCATTTT. Its translation is CATSRGTHSNQPQHF. The whole variable domain, remainder taken from reference TRBV15 and TRBJ1-5, is DAMVIQNPRYQVTQFGKPVTLSCSQTLNHNVMYWYQQKSSQAPKLLFHYYDKDFNNEADTPDNFQSRRPNTSFCFLDIRSPGLGDTAMYLCATSRGTHSNQPQHFGDGTRLSIL.

The chain carries TRBV19 and TRBJ1-1; D gene ambiguous. The CDR3 contains 14 residues. Germline V gives CDR1 LNHDA, CDR2 SQIVND (reference sequence). V lost 3 bases and J lost 1, with 9 bases in between. As DNA, the CDR3 is TGTGCCAGTAGTATTGCGGCCCGGAACACTGAAGCTTTCTTT. Protein sequence: CASSIAARNTEAFF.

The J gene is TRBJ2-3, the V gene TRBV4-2, with 8 bases aligning to TRBD1. J gave up 10 bases and V 3 bases, and 15 bases lay outside the gene matches. From germline, CDR1 is LGHNA and CDR2 YNFKEQ. The CDR3 loop spans 16 amino acids. This chain's CDR3 is CASSQLGQAQGVAQYF. The CDR3, as DNA: TGTGCCAGCAGCCAGTTGGGACAGGCTCAAGGAGTGGCGCAGTATTTT.

J is TRBJ1-5 and V is TRBV5-1; maybe TRBD1 (6 bases). V was cut by 0 bases and J by 8 bases, with 12 bases left in between. Germline loops: CDR1 SGHRS, CDR2 YFSETQ. This CDR3 region has 14 residues. The chain's CDR3 is CASSLEGRGEPQHF. CDR3 nucleotide sequence: TGCGCCAGCAGCTTGGAGGGCAGGGGTGAGCCCCAGCATTTT.

Worth noting for this clone: The same CDR3 also results from other DNA sequences found in this sample. The V call is TRBV6-6, the J call TRBJ1-2, with 8 positions matching TRBD1. With 5 bases clipped from V and 8 bases from J, the junction kept 7 bases outside the gene matches. The CDR3 has 13 amino acids. Germline assignment: CDR1 MNHNY and CDR2 SVGAGI (reference sequence). CDR3 region: CASSQDRVNGYTF. The CDR3 DNA reads as TGTGCCAGCAGTCAGGACAGGGTAAACGGCTACACCTTC.

This chain uses TRBV28 with TRBJ1-5, with unresolved D. Germline CDR1 is MDHEN and CDR2 is SYDVKM. The CDR3 is 15 residues long. V lost 2 bases and J 0 bases, leaving 8 bases between the germline ends. The CDR3 DNA reads as TGTGCCAGCAGTTTAGAGGCACCTAGCAATCAGCCCCAGCATTTT. It yields the protein CASSLEAPSNQPQHF.

The chain has TRBV5-6 and TRBJ2-2; 10 positions agree with TRBD2. The CDR3 length is 15 residues. Losses at the gene ends were 4 bases for V and 7 bases for J; bases not matched to a gene: 7. The V gene's germline CDR1 is SGHDT and CDR2 YYEEEE. The CDR3 sequence: CASSPPLAGNGELFF. The CDR3 DNA sequence: TGTGCCAGCAGCCCCCCACTAGCGGGGAACGGGGAGCTGTTTTTT.

The rearrangement joins TRBV19 to TRBJ2-7; TRBD1 aligns across 9 bases. CDR1 is LNHDA and CDR2 is SQIVND in the germline V gene (reference sequence). This CDR3 has 14 amino acids. Trimming at V came to 4 bases and at J to 2 bases, leaving 3 bases not matched to a gene. CDR3 region: CASSTDRGTYEQYF. The CDR3 bases are TGTGCCAGTAGTACCGACAGGGGGACCTACGAGCAGTACTTC.

The chain combines TRBV19 with TRBJ2-1; D ambiguous. V shed 0 bases and J shed 3 bases, with 12 bases lying between them. There are 16 residues in the CDR3. The germline V gene encodes CDR1 LNHDA and CDR2 SQIVND (reference sequence). The CDR3 here is CASSIDGDTNYNEQFF. The CDR3 bases are TGTGCCAGTAGTATAGACGGAGATACGAACTACAATGAGCAGTTCTTC.

This rearrangement joins TRBV5-6 to TRBJ1-1, with TRBD1 matching over 9 bases. The germline V gene encodes CDR1 SGHDT and CDR2 YYEEEE. Trimming removed 3 bases from V and 4 bases from J; junction bases left unmatched: 13. This CDR3 region has 17 residues. The CDR3 DNA reads as TGTGCCAGCAGCTCGGACAGGGGAATTTATGAGGCCACTGAAGCTTTCTTT. Translation: CASSSDRGIYEATEAFF.

This clone was counted a few times. V usage is TRBV9 and J usage is TRBJ2-5; 10 nucleotides agree with TRBD2. Germline V gene data show CDR1 as SGDLS and CDR2 as YYNGEE. The V and J ends lost 4 bases and 5 bases, in that order; junction bases with no gene match: 8. This CDR3 region has 15 residues. As DNA, the CDR3 is TGTGCCAGCAGCCGAGAGCTAGCGGGAGTGGAGACCCAGTACTTC. Translating gives CASSRELAGVETQYF. Full variable domain (remainder filled in from reference TRBV9 and TRBJ2-5): DSGVTQTPKHLITATGQRVTLRCSPRSGDLSVYWYQQSLDQGLQFLIQYYNGEERAKGNILERFSAQQFPDLHSELNLSSLELGDSALYFCASSRELAGVETQYFGPGTRLLVL.

The genes are TRBV11-2 and TRBJ2-4, with 10 bases that match TRBD1. This CDR3 region has 16 residues. Losses at the gene ends were 5 bases for V and 12 bases for J; bases not matched to a gene: 16. CDR1 and CDR2 (germline): SGHAT, FQNNGV. The CDR3 loop reads CASSPILAGTGEGQYF. The CDR3 bases are TGTGCCAGCAGCCCCATTTTAGCCGGGACAGGGGAAGGTCAGTACTTC.

V is TRBV5-1 and J is TRBJ2-7, with a possible D match to TRBD1 (5 bases). This CDR3 is 13 amino acids long. The germline V gene has CDR1 SGHRS and CDR2 YFSETQ. Trimming pared 8 bases from V and 0 bases from J, leaving 12 bases between. The CDR3 sequence: CASRQGSSYEQYF. The CDR3 DNA is TGCGCCAGTAGGCAGGGAAGCTCCTACGAGCAGTACTTC.

The CDR3 region is CASSETSGSYNEQFF. The CDR3 DNA reads as TGTGCCAGCAGTGAAACTAGCGGGAGTTACAATGAGCAGTTCTTC. The rearrangement joins TRBV25-1 to TRBJ2-1, with TRBD2 matching 11 bases. V lost 2 bases and J lost 4; bases outside the gene matches: 1. There are 15 residues in the CDR3. The germline CDR1 and CDR2 sequences are MGHDK and SYGVNS.

This clone showed up just once. Other DNA sequences in the same sample also yield this CDR3. V and J are TRBV5-1 and TRBJ1-5, with D unresolved. The CDR3 runs to 14 residues. V was clipped by 1 base and J by 5 bases, with 10 bases between them. Germline lookup yields CDR1 SGHRS and CDR2 YFSETQ. The CDR3 nucleotides are TGCGCCAGCAGCTTGCAAGGAAGCGATCAGCCCCAGCATTTT. Its protein product is CASSLQGSDQPQHF.

This rearrangement joins TRBV5-8 to TRBJ2-7; 9 bases are shared with TRBD1. Germline V gene data show CDR1 as SGHTS and CDR2 as YDEGEE. The CDR3 is 15 residues long. J lost 4 bases, V lost 4 bases, and 9 bases had no gene match. The CDR3 loop reads CASSPTGTGRYEQYF. In DNA form, the CDR3 reads TGTGCCAGCAGCCCCACCGGGACAGGGAGGTACGAGCAGTACTTC.

The chain is built from TRBV5-1 and TRBJ2-7, with 7 bases fitting TRBD1. After removal of 2 bases from V and 5 bases from J, the junction contained 7 bases not matched to a gene. CDR1 is SGHRS, CDR2 YFSETQ, per germline. This CDR3 has 14 residues. DNA of the CDR3: TGCGCCAGCAGCTTTTCAGCAGGGACAGACGAGCAGTACTTC. Its protein product is CASSFSAGTDEQYF.

This chain joins TRBV30 and TRBJ2-5; TRBD1 agrees at 9 bases. The trim removed 5 bases at V and 4 bases at J, leaving 14 bases unmatched. The germline V gene encodes CDR1 GTSNPN and CDR2 SVGIG (reference sequence). The CDR3 consists of 16 residues. The CDR3 DNA reads TGTGCCTGGGGTCCTAACAGGGGGCCAAGTGTAGAGACCCAGTACTTC. It specifies CAWGPNRGPSVETQYF.

As regards this clone: One junction end disagrees with the germline gene, perhaps due to a read error. The chain links TRBV7-9 to TRBJ2-4; D ambiguous. Per germline, CDR1 SEHNR and CDR2 FQNEAQ (reference sequence). This CDR3 region has 15 residues. CDR3 coding DNA: TGTTCCAGCAGCCAGTCGGGTGAAGCCAAAAACATTCAGTACTTC. As protein: CSSSQSGEAKNIQYF.

The genes are TRBV9 and TRBJ2-1; D gene uncertain. V dropped 4 bases and J dropped 3 bases, with 5 bases sitting between them. The CDR3 runs to 12 residues. Germline V gene lookup returns CDR1 SGDLS and CDR2 YYNGEE. CDR3 nucleotide sequence: TGTGCCAGCAGCCCAGACTACAATGAGCAGTTCTTC. Protein sequence: CASSPDYNEQFF.

The chain links TRBV29-1 to TRBJ2-7, with no clear D. V dropped 5 bases and J dropped 4 bases, with 9 bases sitting between them. CDR3 length: 11 amino acids. Germline V gives CDR1 SQVTM, CDR2 ANQGSEA. DNA of the CDR3: TGCAGCGTTAGAAAGGAGTACGAGCAGTACTTC. The encoded protein is CSVRKEYEQYF.

The chain has TRBV6-5 and TRBJ2-3, with D possibly matching TRBD1 (6 bases). The CDR3 covers 14 residues. Trimming removed 6 bases at V and 1 base at J, with 11 bases between. CDR1 and CDR2 (germline): MNHEY, SVGAGI. CDR3 in amino acids: CASSRTVRTDTQYF. Here the CDR3 DNA reads TGTGCCAGCAGCCGGACAGTCCGCACAGATACGCAGTATTTT.

V gene TRBV7-3 combines with J gene TRBJ1-3; D ambiguous. V dropped 1 base and J dropped 3 bases, with 10 bases sitting between them. Germline lookup yields CDR1 SGHTA and CDR2 FQGTGA. The CDR3 is made up of 15 amino acids. The DNA of the CDR3 is TGTGCCAGCAGCTTAAACGAGGGAGTTGGAAACACCATATATTTT. Amino acids: CASSLNEGVGNTIYF. Based on the CDR3 plus reference TRBV7-3 and TRBJ1-3, the full variable domain is GAGVSQTPSNKVTEKGKYVELRCDPISGHTALYWYRQSLGQGPEFLIYFQGTGAADDSGLPNDRFFAVRPEGSVSTLKIQRTERGDSAVYLCASSLNEGVGNTIYFGEGSWLTVV.

The chain joins TRBV6-5 to TRBJ1-3, with D possibly being TRBD1 (5 bases). Trimming shortened V by 0 bases and J by 9 bases, and 15 bases separated the two germline ends. Germline values: CDR1 MNHEY, CDR2 SVGAGI. The CDR3 is 15 residues long. CDR3: CASSYSRSPGGTIYF. CDR3 nucleotides: TGTGCCAGCAGTTACTCGAGGAGTCCGGGGGGCACCATATATTTT.

This chain links TRBV19 with TRBJ2-5, with 7 bases lining up with TRBD1. The length of the CDR3 is 14 residues. Trimming at V came to 5 bases and at J to 5 bases, leaving 8 bases not matched to a gene. The V gene's germline CDR1 is LNHDA and CDR2 SQIVND (reference sequence). CDR3 in amino acids: CASSQGQRGETQYF. The CDR3 nucleotides are TGTGCCAGTAGTCAGGGACAGAGGGGGGAGACCCAGTACTTC.

The chain is built from TRBV4-1 and TRBJ1-3; the D gene is possibly TRBD1 (5 bases). The CDR3 sequence is 16 residues long. Germline CDR1 and CDR2: MGHRA and YSYEKL. V lost 5 bases to trimming and J lost 0 bases, with 14 bases between them. CDR3 coding DNA: TGCGCCAGCAGCTCCGGTGGGGCTAACTCTGGAAACACCATATATTTT. Translated, it gives CASSSGGANSGNTIYF.

The V gene is TRBV4-3, the J gene TRBJ2-1; TRBD2 matches 12 bases. CDR1 and CDR2 (germline): LGHNA, YSLEER. V trimming: 0 bases; J trimming: 0 bases; junction bases outside the gene matches: 6. The CDR3 length is 19 residues. This chain's CDR3 is CASSQEGLAGFFSYNEQFF. The CDR3 nucleotides read TGCGCCAGCAGCCAAGAAGGACTAGCGGGATTTTTCTCCTACAATGAGCAGTTCTTC.

This chain joins TRBV5-8 and TRBJ2-4, with 9 nucleotides matching TRBD2. The germline V gene has CDR1 SGHTS and CDR2 YDEGEE. CDR3 length: 16 residues. V trimming: 5 bases; J trimming: 0 bases; junction bases outside the gene matches: 6. The CDR3 region is CASRRAGGLAKNIQYF. DNA of the CDR3: TGTGCCAGCAGGAGAGCGGGGGGTCTAGCCAAAAACATTCAGTACTTC.